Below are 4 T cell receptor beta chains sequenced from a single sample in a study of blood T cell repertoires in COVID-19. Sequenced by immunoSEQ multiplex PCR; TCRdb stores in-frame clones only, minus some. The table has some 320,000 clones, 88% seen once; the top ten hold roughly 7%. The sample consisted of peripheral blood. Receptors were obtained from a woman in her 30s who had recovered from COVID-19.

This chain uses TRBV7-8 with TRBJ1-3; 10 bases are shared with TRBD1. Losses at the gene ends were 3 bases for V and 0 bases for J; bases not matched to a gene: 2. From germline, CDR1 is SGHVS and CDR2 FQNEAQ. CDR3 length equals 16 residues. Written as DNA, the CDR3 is TGTGCCAGCAGCTTGGGACAGGGGCTCTCTGGAAACACCATATATTTT. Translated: CASSLGQGLSGNTIYF.

The CDR3: CASRRLAGRTDTQYF. For the CDR3, the DNA is TGTGCCAGCAGGCGACTAGCGGGACGCACAGATACGCAGTATTTT. This chain uses TRBV6-5 with TRBJ2-3; TRBD2 aligns across 11 bases. Germline values: CDR1 MNHEY, CDR2 SVGAGI. Losses at the gene ends were 6 bases for V and 1 base for J; bases not matched to a gene: 3. The CDR3 covers 15 residues.

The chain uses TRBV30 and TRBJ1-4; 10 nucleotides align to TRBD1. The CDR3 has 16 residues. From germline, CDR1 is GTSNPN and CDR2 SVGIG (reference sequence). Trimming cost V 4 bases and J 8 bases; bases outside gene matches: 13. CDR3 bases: TGTGCCTGGAAATCCGCGGGACAGGGGCTACGAGAAAAACTGTTTTTT. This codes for CAWKSAGQGLREKLFF.

The CDR3 here is CASRALAGTDTQYF. The CDR3 DNA reads TGTGCCAGCAGGGCCTTAGCGGGTACAGATACGCAGTATTTT. The rearrangement joins TRBV2 to TRBJ2-3; 7 bases map to TRBD2. With 6 bases clipped from V and 3 bases from J, the junction kept 6 bases outside the gene matches. Germline values: CDR1 SNHLY, CDR2 FYNNEI. CDR3 length equals 14 residues.